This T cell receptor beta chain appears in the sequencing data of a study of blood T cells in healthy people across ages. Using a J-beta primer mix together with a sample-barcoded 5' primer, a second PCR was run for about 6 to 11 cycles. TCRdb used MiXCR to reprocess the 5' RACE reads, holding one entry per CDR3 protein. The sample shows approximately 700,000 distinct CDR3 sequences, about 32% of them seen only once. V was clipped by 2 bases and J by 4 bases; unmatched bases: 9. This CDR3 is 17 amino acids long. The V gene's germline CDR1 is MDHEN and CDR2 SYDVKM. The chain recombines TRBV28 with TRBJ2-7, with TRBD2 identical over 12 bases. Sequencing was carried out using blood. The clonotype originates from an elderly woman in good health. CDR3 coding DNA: TGTGCCAGCAGTTTAACCTCAGGACTAGCGGGATTTTACGAGCAGTACTTC. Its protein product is CASSLTSGLAGFYEQYF.